A selection of T cell receptor beta chains follows, all from one sample in a study of Tregs in tolerant kidney transplant recipients. Generated by immunoSEQ multiplex PCR, the TCRdb table keeps only in-frame clones and is missing some. The sample has around 2,200 clones, roughly 46% seen once. Their cognate antigens are unknown. Sequenced material: Tregs from blood cultured with allogeneic cells. These receptors were taken from a human donor in good health. The CDR3 runs from the conserved cysteine through the conserved F or W. D genes are given only for firm matches. Size is omitted from some rows. Given values are once, few, many or a class for expanded clones.

j_gene,v_gene,abundance,d_gene,CDR3nt,CDR3aa
TRBJ1-1,TRBV30,-,-,TGTGCCCGGGGGGGCCGGGGCACTGAAGCTTTCTTT,CARGGRGTEAFF
TRBJ2-1,TRBV5-1,-,TRBD2,TGCGCCAGCAGCTTTATACCCGCGGGAGGGTACAATGAGCAGTTCTTC,CASSFIPAGGYNEQFF
TRBJ2-3,TRBV5-4,-,-,TGTGCCAGCAGCCTGAGCGGGCCCCGTTCCTTCACAGATACGCAGTATTTT,CASSLSGPRSFTDTQYF
TRBJ1-2,TRBV19,few,TRBD1,TGTGCCAGTAGCTTCACGGACAGGGGGCCTATCTATGGCTACACCTTC,CASSFTDRGPIYGYTF
TRBJ2-1,TRBV4-1,-,TRBD2,TGCGCCAGCAGCCAAATTTGGGCGGGAGACCTGAATGAGCAGTTCTTC,CASSQIWAGDLNEQFF
TRBJ2-5,TRBV6-1,few,TRBD1,TGTGCCAGCAGTGATCGGACAGGGGGCCTGACCCAGTACTTC,CASSDRTGGLTQYF
TRBJ2-5,TRBV4-2,-,TRBD2,TGTGCCAGCAGCCAAGCCAGCGGGGGGGATGAGACCCAGTACTTC,CASSQASGGDETQYF
TRBJ2-4,TRBV29-1,-,-,TGCAGCGTTGAAGGCAGGGGGGAAAACATTCAGTACTTC,CSVEGRGENIQYF
TRBJ1-5,TRBV18,few,-,TGTGCCAGCTCACCCAAGGGGGGGCAGCCCCAGCATTTT,CASSPKGGQPQHF
TRBJ1-1,TRBV6-5,-,-,TGTGCCAGCAGTTACTCTAGGCGGGGGGCGGCTTTCTTT,CASSYSRRGAAFF
TRBJ1-6,TRBV6-5,-,-,TGTGCCAGCAGTTACTCGACCCAGACAAGCCTCCACTTT,CASSYSTQTSLHF
TRBJ2-7,TRBV7-9,-,-,TGTGCCAGCAGCTTAGCCAGGGGCAAGTACGAGCAGTACTTC,CASSLARGKYEQYF
TRBJ1-2,TRBV10-3,-,-,TGTGCCATCAGTGAGGAGGCTTCCCGGGCTAACTATGGCTACACCTTC,CAISEEASRANYGYTF
TRBJ1-4,TRBV4-2,once,TRBD1,TGTGCCAGCAGCTTGGCCGAAAACAGGGGTGGTGAAAAACTGTTTTTT,CASSLAENRGGEKLFF
TRBJ1-2,TRBV5-1,large,-,TGCGCCAGCAGCTTGGCCGACGCCAGGGGCGTGGGATACACCTTC,CASSLADARGVGYTF
TRBJ2-1,TRBV5-6,-,-,TGTGCCAGCAGCTTGGCGGGGGCCCCCTACAATGAGCAGTTCTTC,CASSLAGAPYNEQFF
TRBJ2-7,TRBV19,-,TRBD2,TGTGCCAGTAGTTACGGTTGGGAGGGCTACGAGCAGTACTTC,CASSYGWEGYEQYF
TRBJ2-7,TRBV6-6,once,-,TGTGCCAGCCAGACATCTTACGAGCAGTACTTC,CASQTSYEQYF
TRBJ2-4,TRBV19,-,-,TGTGCCAGTAGAAACGCAGGGAGAAACAAAAACATTCAGTACTTC,CASRNAGRNKNIQYF
TRBJ2-6,TRBV13,-,-,TGTGCCACCCCTCTCGTGGTAAGCTCTGGGGCCAACGTCCTGACTTTC,CATPLVVSSGANVLTF
TRBJ1-6,TRBV2,-,TRBD1,TGTGCCAGCAAAGCGGGACAGGGGTTTTCACCCCTCCACTTT,CASKAGQGFSPLHF
TRBJ2-3,TRBV7-9,-,TRBD2,TGTGCCAGCATTCAGCGGGAGGCGGGAGATACGCAGTATTTT,CASIQREAGDTQYF
TRBJ2-3,TRBV9,-,-,TGTGCCAGCAGCGTTGGGGGGTGGACAGATACGCAGTATTTT,CASSVGGWTDTQYF
TRBJ2-2,TRBV5-1,once,-,TGCGCCAGCAGCTTTACATGGGCCGGGGAGCTGTTTTTT,CASSFTWAGELFF
TRBJ1-6,TRBV19,large,TRBD1,TGTGCCAGTACCGCCGGACAGGTGTATTCACCCCTCCACTTT,CASTAGQVYSPLHF
TRBJ2-4,TRBV19,-,TRBD2,TGTGCCAGTAGTTTTTTGGGCGCGGGAGGACTAGCCAAAAACATTCAGTACTTC,CASSFLGAGGLAKNIQYF
TRBJ2-4,TRBV5-4,-,-,TGTGCCAGCAGCTACCGAAGCGCCAAAAACATTCAGTACTTC,CASSYRSAKNIQYF
TRBJ1-6,TRBV6-9,-,-,TGTGCCAGCAGTTACTTAGGGGCCGGGAATTCACCCCTCCACTTT,CASSYLGAGNSPLHF
TRBJ2-7,TRBV7-3,medium-sized,TRBD2,TGTGCCAGCAGCCAAGCGGGGCCTTCCTACGAGCAGTACTTC,CASSQAGPSYEQYF
TRBJ2-1,TRBV18,medium-sized,TRBD1,TGTGCCAGCTCACCAAGACAGGGGGCAGGCGATGAGCAGTTCTTC,CASSPRQGAGDEQFF
TRBJ1-5,TRBV6-5,few,-,TGTGCCAGCAGTCCCACAGGGCTCCTTCAGCCCCAGCATTTT,CASSPTGLLQPQHF
TRBJ1-1,TRBV7-9,medium-sized,-,TGTGCCAGCAGCAAAGGGGGGCGACGGATGACTGAAGCTTTCTTT,CASSKGGRRMTEAFF
TRBJ2-6,TRBV5-1,few,-,TGCGCCAGCAGCTTGACCCAAAGCTCTGGGGCCAACGTCCTGACTTTC,CASSLTQSSGANVLTF
TRBJ1-5,TRBV6-4,few,-,TGTGCCAGCAGCCATAGCAATCAGCCCCAGCATTTT,CASSHSNQPQHF
TRBJ2-3,TRBV29-1,-,TRBD1,TGCAGCGTTGTGAGGGACAGGGTGAAGGGCACAGATACGCAGTATTTT,CSVVRDRVKGTDTQYF
TRBJ1-4,TRBV5-1,-,-,TGCGCCAGCAGCCGAGACAGTAGGAATGAAAAACTGTTTTTT,CASSRDSRNEKLFF
TRBJ1-6,TRBV19,once,-,TGTGCCAGTAGTATTGCAACAGGGACGGGTTCACCCCTCCACTTT,CASSIATGTGSPLHF
TRBJ1-1,TRBV6-5,-,TRBD1,TGTGCCAGCAGTAGGGGACAGGGGTGGAACACTGAAGCTTTCTTT,CASSRGQGWNTEAFF
TRBJ2-7,TRBV6-6,-,-,TGTGCCAGCAGTTACTCTTGGGGCTACGAGCAGTACTTC,CASSYSWGYEQYF
TRBJ2-7,TRBV13,few,TRBD2,TGTGCCAGCAGCTTACCGAGCGGGAGTTTCTACGAGCAGTACTTC,CASSLPSGSFYEQYF
TRBJ1-5,TRBV30,few,TRBD1,TGTGCCTGGAGTAATTGGACAGGGGCGGTTAGCAGGAATCAGCCCCAGCATTTT,CAWSNWTGAVSRNQPQHF
TRBJ1-3,TRBV30,-,-,TGTGCCTGGATCTCGGCCGGAAACACCATATATTTT,CAWISAGNTIYF
TRBJ2-7,TRBV4-2,few,TRBD2,TGTGCCAGCAGCTTATTAGCGGGGGCCCCAAACTACGAGCAGTACTTC,CASSLLAGAPNYEQYF
TRBJ1-1,TRBV30,few,TRBD1,TGTGCCTACCAGGGGGGGACTGAAGCTTTCTTT,CAYQGGTEAFF
TRBJ2-7,TRBV5-4,few,TRBD2,TGTGCCAGCAGCGAGGGACTAGCGGGAGTCTTCGAGCAGTACTTC,CASSEGLAGVFEQYF
TRBJ2-7,TRBV18,-,TRBD2,TGTGCCAGCTCACCATTTCCGGGACTAGCGGGAGTAGAGCAGTACTTC,CASSPFPGLAGVEQYF
TRBJ1-2,TRBV5-3,medium-sized,-,TGTGCCAGAAGCTTGGGCGATGGCTACACCTTC,CARSLGDGYTF
TRBJ1-5,TRBV18,-,-,TGTGCCAGCTCACTACAGGGTTTCCATAGCAATCAGCCCCAGCATTTT,CASSLQGFHSNQPQHF
TRBJ2-7,TRBV10-3,-,-,TGTGCCATCAGTGAGGGCCAACACTTAAGCGAGCAGTACTTC,CAISEGQHLSEQYF
TRBJ2-1,TRBV4-1,-,-,TGCGCCAGCAGCCAAGATCTGGGCAGGGCGGGCGGGAATGAGCAGTTCTTC,CASSQDLGRAGGNEQFF
TRBJ2-2,TRBV18,large,TRBD1,TGTGCCAGCTCACCGGGACAGTCCACCGGGGAGCTGTTTTTT,CASSPGQSTGELFF
TRBJ1-2,TRBV7-2,few,-,TGTGCCAGCAGCCGGGACGGCTCTAACTATGGCTACACCTTC,CASSRDGSNYGYTF
TRBJ1-2,TRBV6-5,-,-,TGTGCCAGCAGTTACGGGGTTTGGGGGGCGAGGGGCTACACCTTC,CASSYGVWGARGYTF
TRBJ1-3,TRBV6-6,-,-,TGTGCCAGCAGTTACTCGGCAAGCTCTGGAAACACCATATATTTT,CASSYSASSGNTIYF
TRBJ1-2,TRBV6-1,few,-,TGTGCCTCCCTAGCGGGCAGGGCTTCTTATGGCTACACCTTC,CASLAGRASYGYTF
TRBJ1-4,TRBV5-5,-,TRBD1,TGTGCCAGCAGCGCTAGCAGGGGGCCGGGGAGTGAAAAACTGTTTTTT,CASSASRGPGSEKLFF
TRBJ1-2,TRBV19,-,TRBD1,TGTGCCAGTAGTATCCTTTTCCGACAGGGCCATGGCTACACCTTC,CASSILFRQGHGYTF
TRBJ2-3,TRBV19,few,-,TGTGCCAGTAGTTTTGGCCGCAACCCCTTCACAGATACGCAGTATTTT,CASSFGRNPFTDTQYF
TRBJ1-1,TRBV28,medium-sized,-,TGTGCCAGCAGTGCTCCCTTGAACACTGAAGCTTTCTTT,CASSAPLNTEAFF